Below, 10 T cell receptor beta chains from the same sample are listed, as sequenced in a study of T cell responses to AZD1222 COVID-19 vaccine. Libraries were prepared by immunoSEQ multiplex PCR; TCRdb keeps only in-frame clonotypes and omits some of them. The data show approximately 80,000 clones, less than 95% seen once. This specimen was peripheral blood, taken 28 days after the second AZD1222 dose. The receptors shown here come from an adult who received the AZD1222 COVID-19 vaccine.

The V gene is TRBV6-5, the J gene TRBJ2-1; tentatively, D is TRBD1 or TRBD2 (7 bases each). CDR1 and CDR2 from the germline V gene are MNHEY and SVGAGI. Trimming pared 7 bases from V and 8 bases from J, leaving 21 bases between. The CDR3 is 15 amino acids. CDR3 amino acids: CASTSGGGQDHEQFF. The CDR3 DNA sequence: TGTGCCAGCACCTCAGGGGGGGGACAAGACCATGAGCAGTTCTTC.

This clone was observed once. The V and J genes are TRBV3-1 (or the pseudogene TRBV3-2) and TRBJ2-6; no clear D. Germline V lookup: CDR1 LGHDT, CDR2 YNNKEL (reference sequence). Trimming removed 1 base from V and 4 bases from J, with 5 bases in between. This CDR3 has 14 amino acids. The CDR3 DNA sequence: TGTGCCAGCAGCCAAGTAATCGGGGCCAACGTCCTGACTTTC. Translating gives CASSQVIGANVLTF.

The CDR3 region has the DNA TGTGCCAGCAGTGAAGTTGGCGGTTACAATCAGCCCCAGCATTTT. The encoded protein is CASSEVGGYNQPQHF. The chain links TRBV6-1 to TRBJ1-5; D ambiguous. The CDR3 runs 15 residues. Deletions cut 1 base from V and 3 bases from J, with 10 bases between. The germline CDR1 and CDR2 sequences are MNHNS and SASEGT.

About this clone itself: The junction departs from germline at one end; a sequencing error may be responsible. The chain uses TRBV2 and TRBJ1-1; D gene ambiguous. This CDR3 spans 10 amino acids. The germline V gene has CDR1 SNHLY and CDR2 FYNNEI. The CDR3 region is CASGETEAFF. The CDR3 DNA reads TGTGCCAGCGGTGAGACTGAAGCTTTCTTT.

The gene calls are TRBV9 and TRBJ2-2; weak D call: TRBD1 (5 bases). V was shortened by 3 bases and J by 3 bases, with 12 bases between the two germline ends. The CDR3 runs 15 residues. From germline, CDR1 is SGDLS and CDR2 YYNGEE. The CDR3 bases are TGTGCCAGCAGCGGACAGTTGCAACACACCGGGGAGCTGTTTTTT. Translation: CASSGQLQHTGELFF.

V is TRBV24-1 and J is TRBJ2-3; D call uncertain. CDR1 and CDR2 (germline): KGHDR, SFDVKD. The CDR3 totals 13 residues. Trimming removed 3 bases from V and 8 bases from J, with 11 bases in between. The CDR3 here is CATSDLPGTTQYF. The DNA of the CDR3 is TGTGCCACCAGTGATCTCCCTGGTACTACGCAGTATTTT.

The chain couples TRBV2 to TRBJ1-2; D is possibly TRBD1 (6 bases). Trimming pared 3 bases from V and 8 bases from J, leaving 10 bases between. CDR3 length: 12 residues. Germline CDR1 and CDR2: SNHLY and FYNNEI. CDR3 DNA: TGTGCCAGCAGTGAGTACAGGGACGGCTACACCTTC. Translated: CASSEYRDGYTF.

The chain uses TRBV5-1 and TRBJ2-2; D is unresolved. V was clipped by 0 bases and J by 0 bases, with 9 bases between them. The CDR3 has 16 residues. Germline V gene lookup returns CDR1 SGHRS and CDR2 YFSETQ. The CDR3 DNA is TGCGCCAGCAGCTTGGGGGTGGTGGCGAACACCGGGGAGCTGTTTTTT. Protein: CASSLGVVANTGELFF. Drawing the rest from reference TRBV5-1 and TRBJ2-2, the complete variable domain is KAGVTQTPRYLIKTRGQQVTLSCSPISGHRSVSWYQQTPGQGLQFLFEYFSETQRNKGNFPGRFSGRQFSNSRSEMNVSTLELGDSALYLCASSLGVVANTGELFFGEGSRLTVL.

The V gene is TRBV7-9, the J gene TRBJ2-7, with 9 bases identical to TRBD2. Germline assignment: CDR1 SEHNR and CDR2 FQNEAQ (reference sequence). This CDR3 spans 16 amino acids. V was pared by 6 bases and J by 10 bases, with 19 bases of the junction left unmatched. The CDR3 DNA sequence: TGTGCCAGCAGTCCCCTGGGTCCCCGGACTAGCGAATCCCAGTACTTC. As protein: CASSPLGPRTSESQYF.

This rearrangement joins TRBV7-8 to TRBJ1-1; D gene uncertain. V was shortened by 4 bases and J by 8 bases, with 14 bases between the two germline ends. There are 13 residues in the CDR3. CDR1 is SGHVS, CDR2 FQNEAQ, per germline. CDR3 residues: CASSSERRGEAFF. As DNA, the CDR3 is TGTGCCAGCAGCTCCGAAAGACGGGGAGAAGCTTTCTTT.